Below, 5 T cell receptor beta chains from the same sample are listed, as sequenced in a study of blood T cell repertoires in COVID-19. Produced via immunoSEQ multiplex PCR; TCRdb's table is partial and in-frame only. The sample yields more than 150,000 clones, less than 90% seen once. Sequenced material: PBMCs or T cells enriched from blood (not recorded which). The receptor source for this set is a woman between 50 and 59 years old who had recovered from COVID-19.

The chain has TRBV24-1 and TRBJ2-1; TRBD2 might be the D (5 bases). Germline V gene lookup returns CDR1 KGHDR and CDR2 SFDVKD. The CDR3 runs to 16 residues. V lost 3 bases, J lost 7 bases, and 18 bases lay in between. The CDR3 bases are TGTGCCACCAGTGATCCAACTAGTAAGCATGTGAATGAGCAGTTCTTC. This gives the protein CATSDPTSKHVNEQFF.

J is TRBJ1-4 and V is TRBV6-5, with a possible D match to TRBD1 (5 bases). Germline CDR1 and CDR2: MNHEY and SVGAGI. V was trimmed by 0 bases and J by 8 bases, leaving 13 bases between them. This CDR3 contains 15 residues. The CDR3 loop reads CASSYSGGGLEKLFF. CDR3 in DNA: TGTGCCAGCAGTTACTCTGGGGGGGGTTTGGAAAAACTGTTTTTT.

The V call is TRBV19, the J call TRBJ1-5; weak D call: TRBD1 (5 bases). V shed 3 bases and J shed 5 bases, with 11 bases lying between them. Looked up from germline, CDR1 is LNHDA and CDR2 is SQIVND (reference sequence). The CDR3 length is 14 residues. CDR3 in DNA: TGTGCCAGTAGTATTGGGGGGAGTTATCAGCCCCAGCATTTT. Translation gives CASSIGGSYQPQHF.

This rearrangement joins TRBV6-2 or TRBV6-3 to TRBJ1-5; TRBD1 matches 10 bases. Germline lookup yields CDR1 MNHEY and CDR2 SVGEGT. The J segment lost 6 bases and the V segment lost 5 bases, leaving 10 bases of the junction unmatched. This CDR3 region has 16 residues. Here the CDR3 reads CASSRGQGVFSQPQHF. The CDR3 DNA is TGTGCCAGCAGTCGAGGACAGGGGGTCTTTAGTCAGCCCCAGCATTTT.

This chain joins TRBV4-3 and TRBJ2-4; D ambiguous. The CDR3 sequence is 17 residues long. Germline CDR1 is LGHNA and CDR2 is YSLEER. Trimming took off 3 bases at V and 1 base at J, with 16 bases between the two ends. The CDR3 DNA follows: TGCGCCAGCAGCCAGAGCCGAAGAGAGTCGGCCAAAAACATTCAGTACTTC. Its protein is CASSQSRRESAKNIQYF.